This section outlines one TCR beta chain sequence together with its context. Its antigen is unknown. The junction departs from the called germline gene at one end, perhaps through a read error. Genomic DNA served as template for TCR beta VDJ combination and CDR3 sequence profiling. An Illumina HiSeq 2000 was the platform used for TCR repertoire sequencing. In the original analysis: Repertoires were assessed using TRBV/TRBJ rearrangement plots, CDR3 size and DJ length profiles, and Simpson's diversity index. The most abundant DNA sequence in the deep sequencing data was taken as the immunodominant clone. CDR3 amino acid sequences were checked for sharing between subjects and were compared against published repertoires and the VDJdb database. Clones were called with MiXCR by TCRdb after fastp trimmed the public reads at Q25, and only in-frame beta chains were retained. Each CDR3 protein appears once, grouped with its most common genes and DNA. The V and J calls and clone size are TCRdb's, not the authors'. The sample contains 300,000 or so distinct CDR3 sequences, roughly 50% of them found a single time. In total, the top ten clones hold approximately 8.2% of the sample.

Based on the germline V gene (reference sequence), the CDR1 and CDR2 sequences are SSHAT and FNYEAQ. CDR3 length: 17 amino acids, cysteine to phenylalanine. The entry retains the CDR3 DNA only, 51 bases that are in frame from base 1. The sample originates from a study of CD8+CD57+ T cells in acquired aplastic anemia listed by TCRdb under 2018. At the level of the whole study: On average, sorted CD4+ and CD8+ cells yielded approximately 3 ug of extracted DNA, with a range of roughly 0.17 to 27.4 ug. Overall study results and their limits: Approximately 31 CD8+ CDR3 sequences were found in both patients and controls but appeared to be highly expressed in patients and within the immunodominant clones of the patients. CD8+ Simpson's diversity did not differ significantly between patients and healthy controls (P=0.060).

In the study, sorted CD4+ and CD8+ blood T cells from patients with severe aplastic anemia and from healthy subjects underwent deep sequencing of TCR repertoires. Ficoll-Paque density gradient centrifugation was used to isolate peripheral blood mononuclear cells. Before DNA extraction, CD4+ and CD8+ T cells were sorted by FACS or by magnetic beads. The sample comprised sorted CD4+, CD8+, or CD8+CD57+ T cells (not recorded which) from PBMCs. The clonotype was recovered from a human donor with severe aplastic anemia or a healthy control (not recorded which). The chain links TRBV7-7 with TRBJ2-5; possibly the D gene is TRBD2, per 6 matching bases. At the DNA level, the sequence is TGTGCTAGCAGCTTAGGACCCCTGGGAGCGGGCAAGGAGACCCAGTACTTC. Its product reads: CASSLGPLGAGKETQYF.